This T cell receptor beta chain was documented in a study of T-cell memory formation after mild COVID-19. Remarks on this clonotype: Its antigen remains unknown.

Study conclusions and caveats: Contracting CD8+ clones were enriched in EMRA, CD4+ mainly in CM and EM. Several responding clones turned up in pre-infection memory, indicating that cross-reactive memory may have taken part. Clones contracting over day 15 to 85 were CD4/CD8 balanced, with later expanders leaning CD4+.

Per the germline V gene, CDR1 is SGHVS and CDR2 is FQNEAQ. CDR3 length: 15 residues. MiXCR was run by TCRdb on the 5' RACE reads, yielding one entry per CDR3 protein. This table holds about 390,000 distinct CDR3 sequences, roughly 15% found once. V is TRBV7-8 and J is TRBJ2-5, with D maybe TRBD1 (7 bases). The specimen was PBMCs or a T cell subset sorted from them (not recorded which). The TCR originated in a man aged 18 to 29 who had mild COVID-19 (a few samples of this study predate the infection). Cell type and time point are not known. As DNA, the CDR3 is TGTTTTTGCGTGCAGGGGGTGGCGGGGTTAGAGACCCAGTACTTC. Translation: CFCVQGVAGLETQYF.